Shown below are 23 T cell receptor beta chains from a single sample sequenced in a study of T-cell reconstitution after alpha-beta-depleted transplantation in children. Library preparation (for TCRbeta) was performed with unique molecular identifiers. TCRdb called the PCR reads again in MiXCR, with one record for every CDR3 protein. The sample contains some 300,000 distinct CDR3 sequences, around a tenth of which appear only once. The source was PBMCs, collected before TCRalphabeta/CD19-depleted stem cell transplant. The receptors derive from a boy younger than two with acute myeloid leukemia, due to receive a stem cell transplant.

This clonotype showed up many times. The chain combines TRBV20-1 with TRBJ2-1, with D possibly being TRBD1 (5 bases). Trimming took off 6 bases at V and 6 bases at J, with 27 bases between the two ends. From germline, CDR1 is DFQATT and CDR2 SNEGSKA (reference sequence). The CDR3 contains 17 residues. The CDR3 nucleotides read TGCAGTGCAGTCAGCAGGGATCCAATCTACTTAGGCAATGAGCAGTTCTTC. This codes for CSAVSRDPIYLGNEQFF.

This clonotype showed up many times. This chain connects TRBV7-2 to TRBJ1-1; the D gene is possibly TRBD1 (5 bases). The V end was cut by 0 bases, the J end by 1 base, with 6 bases between. Per the germline V gene, CDR1 is SGHTA and CDR2 is FQGNSA. The CDR3 has 14 residues. Written as DNA, the CDR3 is TGTGCCAGCAGCTTAGCGAGGGGGAACACTGAAGCTTTCTTT. It translates to CASSLARGNTEAFF.

This clonotype was recorded at least ten times. This chain links TRBV18 with TRBJ2-5; D gene uncertain. V lost 2 bases and J 4 bases, leaving 8 bases between the germline ends. CDR3 length: 13 amino acids. CDR1 is KGHSH, CDR2 LQKENI, per germline. CDR3 nucleotides: TGTGCCAGCTCACCAGGGCTACTAGAGACCCAGTACTTC. Protein: CASSPGLLETQYF.

This clonotype has ten or more counts. This chain joins TRBV7-3 and TRBJ2-3; weak D call: TRBD1 (6 bases). Germline values: CDR1 SGHTA, CDR2 FQGTGA. V was shortened by 2 bases and J by 5 bases, with 8 bases between the two germline ends. The CDR3 totals 13 residues. The CDR3 sequence is CASSLSRGDTQYF. The CDR3 DNA follows: TGTGCCAGCAGCTTATCCAGGGGAGATACGCAGTATTTT.

In its sample, this clonotype was seen many times. The rearrangement links TRBV29-1 to TRBJ2-7; 9 bases align to TRBD2. There are 14 residues in the CDR3. Germline CDR1 is SQVTM and CDR2 is ANQGSEA. After removal of 0 bases from V and 7 bases from J, the junction contained 7 bases not matched to a gene. CDR3 DNA sequence: TGCAGCGTTGAAGAGGAACTAGCGGGTGTGGAGCAGTACTTC. Protein product: CSVEEELAGVEQYF.

On this clonotype: A read error may account for a junction end that differs from germline. The chain joins TRBV24-1 to TRBJ2-3; 8 nucleotides match TRBD1. In germline, CDR1 is KGHDR, CDR2 SFDVKD. The CDR3 covers 17 residues. The CDR3 protein is CATSDSLTGDPTDAQYF. CDR3 nucleotides: TGTGCGACCAGTGATTCCTTGACAGGGGACCCCACAGATGCGCAGTATTTT.

This clonotype was seen ten or more times. J is TRBJ2-3 and V is TRBV29-1; 9 nucleotides agree with TRBD2. With 1 base clipped from V and 6 bases from J, the junction kept 8 bases outside the gene matches. CDR1 is SQVTM, CDR2 ANQGSEA, per germline. There are 15 residues in the CDR3. CDR3 sequence: CSVEGGGGAWDTQYF. CDR3 sequence (DNA): TGCAGCGTTGAAGGTGGCGGGGGGGCATGGGATACGCAGTATTTT.

The chain is built from TRBV20-1 and TRBJ2-6; no definite D call. The CDR3 is 14 residues long. CDR1 is DFQATT and CDR2 is SNEGSKA in the germline V gene (reference sequence). V shed 5 bases and J shed 2 bases, with 10 bases lying between them. Written as DNA, the CDR3 is TGCAGTGCTCTCGGGTTTGCTGGGGCCAACGTCCTGACTTTC. As protein: CSALGFAGANVLTF.

V is TRBV28 and J is TRBJ2-1; D is unclear. Between the trimmed V and J ends, which lost 3 bases and 0 bases, there was a span of 12 bases. Germline V gene data show CDR1 as MDHEN and CDR2 as SYDVKM. The CDR3 has 16 residues. The CDR3 loop reads CASSFSRKGSYNEQFF. CDR3 in DNA: TGTGCCAGCAGTTTTTCACGCAAGGGCTCCTACAATGAGCAGTTCTTC.

This clonotype was recorded many times. The chain links TRBV12-3 or TRBV12-4 to TRBJ2-7, with D possibly being TRBD2 (6 bases). V lost 3 bases, J lost 2 bases, and 11 bases lay in between. This CDR3 contains 14 residues. The CDR3 is CASSFGGEAYEQYF. DNA for the CDR3: TGTGCCAGCAGTTTCGGCGGGGAGGCCTACGAGCAGTACTTC.

The rearrangement uses TRBV5-1 and TRBJ2-5, with D perhaps assigned TRBD1 or TRBD2 (5 bases each). The CDR3 consists of 14 residues. Trimming stripped 5 bases from V and 4 bases from J, with 15 bases between. Germline assignment: CDR1 SGHRS and CDR2 YFSETQ. The CDR3 region is CASSPAGTGETQYF. CDR3 nucleotides: TGCGCCAGCAGTCCAGCCGGGACGGGAGAGACCCAGTACTTC. The entire variable domain, with the rest obtained from reference TRBV5-1 and TRBJ2-5, is as follows: KAGVTQTPRYLIKTRGQQVTLSCSPISGHRSVSWYQQTPGQGLQFLFEYFSETQRNKGNFPGRFSGRQFSNSRSEMNVSTLELGDSALYLCASSPAGTGETQYFGPGTRLLVL.

In this sample, this clonotype turned up many times. The chain employs TRBV21-1 and TRBJ2-1; the table's TRBD1 call for D was not verified on the DNA. TRBV21-1 is annotated as a pseudogene. This CDR3 has 17 residues. CDR3 amino acids: CASSKEGGAGAGNEQFF. The CDR3 DNA is TGTGCCAGCAGCAAAGAGGGGGGTGCGGGAGCAGGGAATGAGCAGTTCTTC.

This clonotype occurred many times. This sequence joins TRBV7-2 and TRBJ2-3; 8 nucleotides match TRBD1. The CDR3 is 15 residues long. V shed 4 bases and J 5 bases; nucleotides not matched to a gene: 8. Germline V gene sequence: CDR1 SGHTA, CDR2 FQGNSA. CDR3 residues: CASSSSRGRGDTQYF. CDR3 coding DNA: TGTGCCAGCAGCTCCTCCAGGGGGCGCGGAGATACGCAGTATTTT.

This clonotype was seen many times. The rearrangement links TRBV7-9 to TRBJ1-5, with TRBD1 matching over 12 bases. Germline trimming cut 5 bases from V and 11 bases from J; bases unmatched to any gene: 10. This CDR3 has 15 residues. Germline CDR1 SEHNR, CDR2 FQNEAQ (reference sequence). The DNA of the CDR3 is TGTGCCAGCAGCGCAGGGACAGGGGGCGCGATGGCCCAGCATTTT. This encodes CASSAGTGGAMAQHF.

This clonotype was picked up many times. V is TRBV13 and J is TRBJ1-6, with 9 nucleotides matching TRBD1. Germline values: CDR1 PRHDT, CDR2 FYEKMQ (reference sequence). The CDR3 length is 14 residues. V lost 10 bases, J lost 7 bases, and 8 bases stayed unmatched. CDR3 sequence reads: CATAPGQGNSPLHF. In DNA form, the CDR3 reads TGTGCCACCGCACCGGGACAGGGCAATTCACCCCTCCACTTT.

The chain couples TRBV7-3 to TRBJ2-2, with D maybe TRBD2 (7 bases). In germline, CDR1 is SGHTA, CDR2 FQGTGA. The CDR3 consists of 13 residues. Trimming took off 7 bases at V and 7 bases at J, with 13 bases between the two ends. CDR3 sequence (DNA): TGTGCCAGCACCCGGGGGGCGGGCGGGGAGCTGTTTTTT. It specifies CASTRGAGGELFF.

This clonotype was observed a few times. This chain uses TRBV24-1 with TRBJ2-5, with unresolved D. The CDR3 is 14 residues long. The V gene's germline CDR1 is KGHDR and CDR2 SFDVKD. V was clipped by 1 base and J by 5 bases, with 10 bases between them. DNA for the CDR3: TGTGCCACCAGTGATTTTGGTGAAGTGGAGACCCAGTACTTC. Protein: CATSDFGEVETQYF.

This clonotype was seen many times. J is TRBJ2-5 and V is TRBV12-3 or TRBV12-4; a weak D match, TRBD1 (7 bases). V was pared by 8 bases and J by 4 bases, with 14 bases between. This CDR3 has 13 amino acids. CDR3 sequence: CASGFQGGETQYF. CDR3 nucleotides: TGTGCCAGCGGGTTCCAGGGGGGAGAGACCCAGTACTTC.

This clonotype was found a few times. This chain connects TRBV7-2 to TRBJ1-5, with no clear D. V was shortened by 2 bases and J by 1 base, with 9 bases between the two germline ends. CDR3 size: 15 residues. The germline V gene encodes CDR1 SGHTA and CDR2 FQGNSA. In nucleotides, the CDR3 is TGTGCCAGCAGCTTATCCGGGTTCAGCAATCAGCCCCAGCATTTT. The encoded protein is CASSLSGFSNQPQHF.

This clonotype was observed at least ten times. As DNA, the CDR3 is TGCAGTGCTAGGGGGAGGGGCTGGGATCAGCCCCAGCATTTT. It codes for CSARGRGWDQPQHF. The chain employs TRBV20-1 and TRBJ1-5, with D maybe TRBD1 (5 bases). CDR3 length equals 14 residues. V gave up 3 bases and J gave up 5 bases, with 14 bases separating them. Germline V gene sequence: CDR1 DFQATT, CDR2 SNEGSKA (reference sequence).

In its sample, this clonotype was seen many times. This chain joins TRBV3-1 and TRBJ2-1; no reliable D call. Trimming stripped 0 bases from V and 8 bases from J, with 14 bases between. The CDR3 is 15 residues long. From germline, CDR1 is LGHDT and CDR2 YNNKEL (reference sequence). The CDR3 spells CASSQDSISWDEQFF. CDR3 sequence (DNA): TGTGCCAGCAGCCAAGATAGTATCTCCTGGGATGAGCAGTTCTTC.

This clonotype was counted at least ten times. DNA of the CDR3: TGTGCCAGCAGGCGACGGCTAGCGGGAGGCGGAGAGCAGTACTTC. Translation: CASRRRLAGGGEQYF. V gene TRBV6-1 combines with J gene TRBJ2-7, with TRBD2 identical over 11 bases. The V gene end was trimmed by 6 bases and the J gene end by 7 bases; junction bases not matched to a gene: 11. The CDR3 runs to 15 residues. The germline gives CDR1 MNHNS, CDR2 SASEGT.

This rearrangement joins TRBV10-3 to TRBJ2-1; 7 nucleotides match TRBD1. This CDR3 is built from 15 residues. The germline V gene encodes CDR1 ENHRY and CDR2 SYGVKD. In nucleotides, the CDR3 is TGTACCCTCAGTACCCTCGGACAGGATAGAGATGAGCAGTTCTTC. Its translation is CTLSTLGQDRDEQFF.